This T cell receptor (beta chain) appears in the sequencing data of a study of blood T cell repertoires in COVID-19. The protocol was immunoSEQ multiplex PCR, while the TCRdb copy is restricted to in-frame clones and leaves out a portion. The repertoire holds about 15,000 clones, with 65% to 85% as singletons. Germline CDR1 is SGHAT and CDR2 is FQNNGV. CDR3 size: 16 residues. With V trimmed by 4 bases and J by 3 bases, 11 bases remained unmatched. The chain uses TRBV11-2 and TRBJ1-1; 7 bases are a match to TRBD1. The sequencing input was peripheral blood. The receptor was derived from a human donor in a cohort sampled during active COVID-19. The CDR3 loop reads CASSSRWRGLDTEAFF. The CDR3 DNA is TGTGCCAGCAGCTCCCGATGGAGGGGGCTGGACACTGAAGCTTTCTTT. Complete variable domain (other parts from reference TRBV11-2 and TRBJ1-1): EAGVAQSPRYKIIEKRQSVAFWCNPISGHATLYWYQQILGQGPKLLIQFQNNGVVDDSQLPKDRFSAERLKGVDSTLKIQPAKLEDSAVYLCASSSRWRGLDTEAFFGQGTRLTVV.